The 9 T cell receptor beta chains listed next were all sequenced from one sample in a study of T cell responses to AZD1222 COVID-19 vaccine. Data came from immunoSEQ multiplex PCR; TCRdb stores just in-frame clones and leaves some out. This sample carries under 150,000 clones, approximately 94% of them seen once, and the ten largest clones take approximately 2%. This material consisted of peripheral blood, taken on day 0 of AZD1222 vaccination. All receptors come from an adult in good health.

The chain couples TRBV7-9 to TRBJ1-1; tentative D call: TRBD1 (5 bases). The V gene's germline CDR1 is SEHNR and CDR2 FQNEAQ (reference sequence). The CDR3 is made up of 14 amino acids. The V and J ends lost 6 bases and 4 bases respectively, with 15 bases between them. CDR3 loop: CASSSWGISTEAFF. In DNA, the CDR3 is TGTGCCAGCAGTTCCTGGGGCATATCCACTGAAGCTTTCTTT.

V is TRBV5-1 and J is TRBJ1-6; no firm D call. The CDR3 has 16 amino acids. Germline V lookup: CDR1 SGHRS, CDR2 YFSETQ. Trimming cost V 0 bases and J 4 bases, with 11 bases left between them. CDR3 coding DNA: TGCGCCAGCAGCTTGGCCGGCGGACGGTATAATTCACCCCTCCACTTT. Protein product: CASSLAGGRYNSPLHF.

V and J are TRBV9 and TRBJ2-5; 9 bases are shared with TRBD1. Germline-derived CDR1 and CDR2 are SGDLS and YYNGEE. Germline trimming cut 7 bases from V and 4 bases from J; bases unmatched to any gene: 5. This CDR3 is built from 13 residues. The CDR3 sequence is CASGTGYPETQYF. In nucleotides, the CDR3 is TGTGCCAGCGGGACAGGGTACCCAGAGACCCAGTACTTC. Complete variable domain (other parts from reference TRBV9 and TRBJ2-5): DSGVTQTPKHLITATGQRVTLRCSPRSGDLSVYWYQQSLDQGLQFLIQYYNGEERAKGNILERFSAQQFPDLHSELNLSSLELGDSALYFCASGTGYPETQYFGPGTRLLVL.

The DNA for the CDR3 is TGTGCCAGCAGCTTAGCAGGGCATGAGCAGTTCTTC. Protein sequence: CASSLAGHEQFF. This chain links TRBV7-6 with TRBJ2-1; the D is unclear. Germline lookup yields CDR1 SGHVS and CDR2 FNYEAQ. V shed 0 bases and J shed 8 bases, with 5 bases lying between them. This CDR3 has 12 amino acids.

The chain recombines TRBV3-1 (or the pseudogene TRBV3-2) with TRBJ2-5; no clear D. Deletions cut 3 bases from V and 5 bases from J, with 16 bases between. The CDR3 runs to 15 residues. Germline CDR1 is LGHDT and CDR2 is YNNKEL (reference sequence). CDR3 sequence (DNA): TGTGCCAGCAGCCAGTATACGGGTCCGTGGGAGACCCAGTACTTC. It is translated as CASSQYTGPWETQYF.

This clone was observed a handful of times. CDR3 bases: TGTGCCAGCAGCCCCAGGGCCCCCATCACTGAAGCTTTCTTT. Its protein is CASSPRAPITEAFF. The genes are TRBV3-1 (or the pseudogene TRBV3-2) and TRBJ1-1; the D gene is possibly TRBD1 (5 bases). The CDR3 length is 14 residues. CDR1 LGHDT and CDR2 YNNKEL come from the germline V gene (reference sequence). The V gene lost 4 bases and the J gene lost 4 bases, with 13 bases spanning the gap.

The chain couples TRBV3-1 (or the pseudogene TRBV3-2) to TRBJ2-5; 12 bases map to TRBD2. CDR1 LGHDT and CDR2 YNNKEL come from the germline V gene (reference sequence). V was pared by 4 bases and J by 1 base, with 13 bases of the junction left unmatched. The CDR3 is 19 residues long. CDR3: CASSLLGLAGGPGQETQYF. CDR3 DNA: TGTGCCAGCAGCCTCCTCGGGCTAGCGGGGGGGCCGGGCCAAGAGACCCAGTACTTC.

This chain uses TRBV18 with TRBJ2-2; the D is unclear. V shed 3 bases and J shed 5 bases, with 13 bases lying between them. The CDR3 spans 15 residues. Germline-derived CDR1 and CDR2 are KGHSH and LQKENI. CDR3 sequence (DNA): TGTGCCAGCTCACCGAAGACTCTCCTAACCGGGGAGCTGTTTTTT. It translates to CASSPKTLLTGELFF.

This clone has just one count. The V gene is TRBV7-6, the J gene TRBJ2-1; TRBD1 matches 11 bases. The ends lost 2 bases at V and 6 bases at J; junction bases unmatched: 3. Germline values: CDR1 SGHVS, CDR2 FNYEAQ. The CDR3 has 15 amino acids. The DNA for the CDR3 is TGTGCCAGCAGCTTACTTGGGACAGGGGGCAATGAGCAGTTCTTC. Its protein product is CASSLLGTGGNEQFF.